A selection of T cell receptor beta chains follows, all from one sample in a study of glioma-infiltrating T cells after dendritic cell vaccination. Sequencing was performed with immunoSEQ multiplex PCR; in TCRdb, only in-frame clones are kept and a portion is missing. The sample lists roughly 20,000 clones, 70% to 80% occurring once. The material was blood, obtained before dendritic cell vaccination. The source of these receptors is a human donor with glioblastoma. The CDR3 runs from the conserved cysteine through the conserved F or W. Fields, in order: J gene, V gene, clone size, D gene, CDR3 protein, CDR3 DNA. A D gene is named only where the DNA matches it firmly. Not every row has a clone size; where given, it reads once, few, many or a size class.

>TRBJ2-7|TRBV2|-|TRBD2
CASSRPSGIIVQYF
TGTGCCAGCAGTAGGCCTAGCGGGATTATCGTGCAATACTTC
>TRBJ2-2|TRBV9|-|TRBD2
CASSDFHSGRGGELFF
TGTGCCAGCAGCGACTTTCATAGCGGGAGAGGCGGGGAGCTGTTTTTT
>TRBJ2-7|TRBV9|-|-
CASSVALFGEQYF
TGTGCCAGCAGCGTAGCTCTTTTCGGCGAGCAGTACTTC
>TRBJ1-5|TRBV19|once|TRBD1
CASSRPGQGSNQPQHF
TGTGCCAGTAGTCGTCCGGGACAGGGGAGCAATCAGCCCCAGCATTTT
>TRBJ2-5|TRBV7-2|once|-
CASSFYPRGGLGETQYF
TGTGCCAGCAGCTTTTACCCCCGGGGTGGCCTAGGAGAGACCCAGTACTTC
>TRBJ2-1|TRBV6-1|-|TRBD2
CASSDSSGAYNEQFF
TGTGCCAGCAGTGATTCTAGCGGGGCCTACAATGAGCAGTTCTTC
>TRBJ2-5|TRBV30|-|-
CAWSGPQGSETQYF
TGTGCCTGGAGTGGCCCACAGGGTTCAGAGACCCAGTACTTC
>TRBJ1-3|TRBV14|-|-
CASSQTVSGNTIYF
TGTGCCAGCAGCCAGACAGTCTCTGGAAACACCATATATTTT
>TRBJ2-3|TRBV4-1|-|TRBD2
CASSQDFGLAGETDTQYF
TGCGCCAGCAGCCAAGATTTCGGACTAGCGGGAGAGACAGATACGCAGTATTTT
>TRBJ1-1|TRBV19|-|TRBD1
CASRDRGNTEAFF
TGTGCCAGTAGGGACAGGGGGAACACTGAAGCTTTCTTT
>TRBJ1-3|TRBV5-1|-|TRBD1
CASSLGGTEIGNTIYF
TGCGCCAGCAGCTTGGGCGGGACAGAAATTGGAAACACCATATATTTT
>TRBJ1-2|TRBV6-5|-|-
CASSYSLHFNGYTF
TGTGCCAGCAGTTACTCCTTACATTTTAATGGCTACACCTTC
>TRBJ2-1|TRBV29-1|-|-
CSVEIAYWLEDEQFF
TGCAGCGTTGAAATCGCGTATTGGCTAGAGGATGAGCAGTTCTTC
>TRBJ1-2|TRBV5-6|-|-
CASREVGTGHYGYTF
TGTGCCAGCAGGGAGGTCGGTACAGGGCACTATGGCTACACCTTC
>TRBJ2-1|TRBV19|once|TRBD1
CASSNPGTAYNEQFF
TGTGCCAGTAGCAATCCAGGGACAGCATACAATGAGCAGTTCTTC
>TRBJ2-7|TRBV4-3|-|-
CAIKPPRGSYEQYF
TGCGCCATCAAACCTCCCAGGGGCTCCTACGAGCAGTACTTC
>TRBJ2-3|TRBV19|-|TRBD2
CASSIQREGLLDTQYF
TGTGCCAGTAGTATTCAGCGGGAGGGTCTATTGGATACGCAGTATTTT
>TRBJ2-1|TRBV5-1|-|TRBD2
CASSPLAGGIGNEQFF
TGCGCCAGCAGCCCGTTAGCGGGAGGGATAGGGAATGAGCAGTTCTTC
>TRBJ1-2|TRBV4-1|-|-
CASSQVGPTNYGYTF
TGCGCCAGCAGCCAAGTGGGGCCAACTAACTATGGCTACACCTTC
>TRBJ1-2|TRBV6-6|-|TRBD1
CASRRGQGIHGYTF
TGTGCCAGCAGAAGAGGACAGGGTATTCATGGCTACACCTTC
>TRBJ2-7|TRBV6-1|-|-
CASSHLGGNSYEQYF
TGTGCCAGCAGTCACCTGGGCGGGAACTCCTACGAGCAGTACTTC
>TRBJ1-2|TRBV29-1|-|-
CSVEYWVHLIRGYGYTF
TGCAGCGTTGAATATTGGGTACATCTGATTAGGGGCTATGGCTACACCTTC
>TRBJ2-4|TRBV4-3|-|TRBD2
CASSQDTSGNNIQYF
TGCGCCAGCAGCCAAGACACTAGCGGGAACAACATTCAGTACTTC
>TRBJ1-6|TRBV30|-|-
CAWSTPGDSPLHF
TGTGCCTGGAGTACTCCAGGGGATTCACCCCTCCACTTT
>TRBJ2-1|TRBV6-1|-|TRBD2
CASSEGLAVSSYNEQFF
TGTGCCAGCAGTGAAGGACTAGCGGTTAGCTCCTACAATGAGCAGTTCTTC
>TRBJ1-1|TRBV27|once|-
CASSFGRVTEAFF
TGTGCCAGCAGTTTCGGCAGGGTCACTGAAGCTTTCTTT
>TRBJ2-3|TRBV29-1|-|-
CSVAWGVIDTQYF
TGCAGCGTTGCATGGGGGGTAATAGATACGCAGTATTTT
>TRBJ2-3|TRBV15|-|-
CATSRGKGGVTDTQYF
TGTGCCACCAGCAGGGGGAAGGGGGGGGTTACAGATACGCAGTATTTT
>TRBJ2-5|TRBV2|-|TRBD1
CASSTGGSGETQYF
TGTGCCAGCAGTACAGGGGGCAGCGGGGAGACCCAGTACTTC
>TRBJ2-5|TRBV5-1|-|-
CASSSGPSGTLSQETQYF
TGCGCCAGCAGCTCAGGCCCCTCCGGGACTCTTTCCCAAGAGACCCAGTACTTC
>TRBJ1-1|TRBV7-2|-|TRBD1
CASSSRTGIATEAFF
TGTGCCAGCAGCTCACGGACAGGGATCGCCACTGAAGCTTTCTTT
>TRBJ1-1|TRBV19|-|TRBD1
CASSADRGVTEAFF
TGTGCCAGTAGTGCGGACAGGGGTGTCACTGAAGCTTTCTTT
>TRBJ2-7|TRBV10-3|-|TRBD1
CAISEPGQGIDEQYF
TGTGCCATCAGTGAGCCGGGACAGGGGATCGACGAGCAGTACTTC
>TRBJ1-5|TRBV7-8|-|-
CASSLAWDTLYSNQPQHF
TGTGCCAGCAGCTTAGCTTGGGACACCTTGTATAGCAATCAGCCCCAGCATTTT
>TRBJ2-6|TRBV5-6|-|TRBD2
CASSQGLAYSGANVLTF
TGTGCCAGCAGCCAGGGACTAGCCTACTCTGGGGCCAACGTCCTGACTTTC
>TRBJ1-1|TRBV30|-|TRBD1
CAWDRASTEAFF
TGTGCCTGGGACAGGGCTAGCACTGAAGCTTTCTTT
>TRBJ2-5|TRBV7-2|-|TRBD2
CASSRNRGGRAQETQYF
TGTGCCAGCAGCCGAAACCGGGGCGGGAGGGCACAAGAGACCCAGTACTTC
>TRBJ2-7|TRBV11-2|few|TRBD2
CASSLTRLAAEQYF
TGTGCCAGCAGTTTGACGCGGCTAGCGGCCGAGCAGTACTTC
>TRBJ2-1|TRBV28|-|TRBD2
CASSLSSHGTIQFF
TGTGCCAGCAGTTTATCGTCCCATGGGACTATCCAGTTCTTC
>TRBJ1-5|TRBV5-8|-|TRBD1
CASSVDRGRDNQPQHF
TGTGCCAGCAGCGTAGACAGGGGAAGGGACAATCAGCCCCAGCATTTT
>TRBJ2-5|TRBV7-9|-|TRBD2
CASSTPLREYVETQYF
TGTGCCAGCAGCACCCCCCTGCGGGAGTATGTCGAGACCCAGTACTTC
>TRBJ2-3|TRBV19|-|TRBD1
CASTEGTGSRDTQYF
TGTGCCAGTACCGAGGGGACAGGGTCGCGAGATACGCAGTATTTT
>TRBJ1-1|TRBV11-2|few|-
CASSLDGVKQGEGRTFF
TGTGCCAGCAGCTTAGATGGAGTGAAACAGGGAGAGGGAAGAACTTTCTTT
>TRBJ2-6|TRBV9|-|-
CASGPEGAGANVLTF
TGTGCCAGCGGCCCCGAGGGCGCAGGGGCCAACGTCCTGACTTTC
>TRBJ2-3|TRBV7-9|-|TRBD1
CASSTDRGLDTQYF
TGTGCCAGCAGCACGGACAGGGGGCTAGATACGCAGTATTTT
>TRBJ2-3|TRBV2|once|TRBD2
CASSLAGASTDTQYF
TGTGCCAGCAGTCTAGCGGGAGCTAGCACAGATACGCAGTATTTT
>TRBJ1-6|TRBV10-3|-|-
CACGQGSSPLHF
TGTGCCTGCGGGCAGGGGAGCTCACCCCTCCACTTT
>TRBJ2-7|TRBV23-1|-|TRBD1
CADPRRGINEQYF
TGCGCCGATCCACGCAGGGGGATCAACGAGCAGTACTTC
>TRBJ2-7|TRBV2|-|TRBD2
CASTEGWASGSYEQYF
TGTGCCAGCACAGAAGGTTGGGCTAGCGGGAGCTACGAGCAGTACTTC
>TRBJ2-3|TRBV7-2|-|TRBD2
CASSLWAGGPGDTQYF
TGTGCCAGCAGCTTGTGGGCGGGAGGGCCAGGGGATACGCAGTATTTT